This TCR beta chain was captured in a study of regulatory T cells in long-lasting Graves disease (dated by TCRdb to about 2021). With respect to the entire study: Newly diagnosed Graves' disease patients had taken antithyroid drugs for less than 3 months. Patients with persistent Graves' disease were compared with patients with newly diagnosed Graves' disease using TCR sequencing and RNA sequencing of peripheral blood. The study was registered as a clinical trial and conducted in China. A total of roughly 33 samples underwent TCR sequencing: some 13 from persistent and approximately 20 from newly diagnosed Graves' disease patients.

Receptors were amplified or captured by multiplex PCR. Sequencing was performed on an Illumina HiSeq 4000. iRepertoire HTBI primers and Arm-PCR amplification of CDR3 regions were used to construct TCR beta libraries. Before sequencing, the PCR products underwent gel purification. Regarding the original processing steps: Gene usage analysis of CDR3 amino acid clonotypes used the 62 TRBV and about 13 TRBJ segments found across samples. COPE and FqMerger were used to merge filtered high-quality paired reads into contigs. BLAST was used to align contigs to the IMGT TRBV, TRBD and TRBJ reference genes, and CDR3 was defined following IMGT. Highly expanded clones were defined as clonotypes with a frequency above 0.1%. Shannon entropy served as the measure of repertoire diversity, while the Gini coefficient captured V-J evenness. Clonotypes shared by more than one individual were considered public. TCRdb reprocessed the public reads (quality trimming at Q25 with fastp, clone calling with MiXCR) and kept in-frame beta chains. Rows are combined by CDR3 protein, so each entry shows the most common genes and DNA. TCRdb, not the original authors, processed these V and J calls. Counted in this sample were roughly 530,000 distinct CDR3 sequences; around 15% of them appeared once. The top ten hold 25% of the sample.

Inclusive of the bounding cysteine and phenylalanine, the CDR3 is 14 residues long. Left in the record is the CDR3 DNA by itself, 42 bases read in frame from the first base. Here V drops 5 bases and J drops 5 bases, and the junction holds 6 bases not matched to any gene. What the study reported, not specific to this receptor: As a limitation, the authors acknowledged that the small sample size may reduce accuracy. More public clonotypes were shared among persistent patients (around 3,000) than among newly diagnosed patients (more than 900). Only peripheral blood was studied, because thyroid tissue, the primary lesion, was inaccessible. Preferential use of TRBV28, TRBJ1-2 and TRBJ2-5 was observed in persistent disease, whereas TRBV20-1 and TRBJ2-1 were favored in newly diagnosed disease. Only the TCR beta chain was sequenced and analyzed. Persistent Graves' disease patients showed lower TCR Shannon entropy and fewer highly expanded clones than newly diagnosed patients, suggesting clonal expansion.

This specimen's time point label, interpreted: newly diagnosed GD, antithyroid drugs for less than 3 months. For both TCR sequencing and RNA sequencing, RNA was extracted from PBMCs using TRIzol. The diagnosis of Graves' disease followed American Thyroid Association guidelines. Recruitment of patients was carried out at an endocrinology department in Xi'an, China. Each patient gave 7.5 to 10 milliliters of peripheral blood, collected in an EDTA anticoagulant tube. Ficoll Paque Plus density gradient separation was used to isolate PBMCs, and no additional T cell sorting was done. An Agilent 2100 Bioanalyzer and agarose gel were used to check RNA quality, and a NanoDrop 2000 was used to measure RNA concentration. This clonotype was detected only a few times. Its specific antigen is unknown. Base qualities are not provided; no much larger clone lies one nucleotide away. These data are also associated with another study on T cells in Graves' hyperthyroidism and ophthalmopathy. As described in the second report: Stable Graves' hyperthyroidism was defined as the absence of progression to ophthalmopathy over 18 months of follow-up. Hyperthyroidism patients were newly diagnosed, with disease duration under 2 months, and aged 18 to 65 years. Any patient with an uncontrolled infection, another autoimmune disease, pregnancy or lactation was excluded. Diagnoses relied on clinical symptoms, serum thyroxine and TRAb, thyroid ultrasound and orbital computed tomography. For the first round of RT-PCR on the TCR CDR3, the HTBI primer set was used together with the Qiagen OneStep RT-PCR kit. Most expanded thyroid clonotypes (frequency above 0.001) were also detected in blood, suggesting blood repertoires may reflect thyroid immune responses. In cross-validation, a model built on a 13 V-J signature told ophthalmopathy apart from stable hyperthyroidism with less than 90% sensitivity and roughly 83% specificity, and in testing the same model reached 80%/75%. In validation, progression to ophthalmopathy was predicted by the model with 55% to 71% sensitivity and about 72% specificity, a median of 6.5 months before onset. To identify distinguishing TCR V-J signatures, a discovery cohort of about 100 patients was used, comprising under 45 with Graves' ophthalmopathy and approximately 57 with stable Graves' hyperthyroidism. Whether ophthalmopathy could be predicted prospectively was tested in an independent validation cohort made up of roughly 19 hyperthyroidism patients plus 17 patients who later progressed to ophthalmopathy. The roughly 91 discovery patients were randomly divided into training and test sets at a 7:3 ratio. Thyroid tissue and blood T-cell repertoires from roughly six Graves' hyperthyroidism patients were also compared in the study. After blood sampling, hyperthyroidism patients were treated with methimazole at a starting dose of 30 mg daily, and ophthalmopathy patients were treated with high-dose intravenous methylprednisolone. The libraries were constructed in a second round of multiplex PCR and then size-selected and purified. The libraries were sequenced on an Illumina HiSeq2000 using paired-end 100 bp reads. Raw data were processed with SOAPnuke, discarding reads with adapters, uncalled bases, mean Phred below 15, or no exact constant-primer or identifier match. COPE v1.2.5 was used to merge high-quality paired reads, and clonotypes were defined as unique nucleotide sequences. MiTCR v1.1 was used to align clonotypes to the IMGT TRBV, TRBD and TRBJ reference segments. Only V-J combinations with frequency above 0.0001, covering 99% to 99.2% of repertoires, were analysed. The TCS score was defined as the ratio of F50 (clonal expansion) to E x V (chaos), calculated using BLOSUM62-based TCRdist between CDR3 peptides within each V-J. Welch's t-statistics and random forest reduced 500 to 550 V-J features to some 14, which were used in a naive Bayes classifier (R e1071). No statistical method was used to fix the sample size in advance, and group allocation was not hidden from the investigators. The paper reports TCR Vbeta CDR3 sequencing of approximately 140 peripheral blood samples: approximately 41 ophthalmopathy, 70 to 85 hyperthyroidism and approximately 17 progressor patients.

The TCR sequence derives from a woman aged 35-60 years with Graves disease. Donor details come from another sample of the same person, matched by shared clones. In this chain, TRBV12-3 or TRBV12-4 is recombined with TRBJ2-7; the central 10 bases match TRBD1. The material sequenced was peripheral blood mononuclear cells (PBMCs), taken at new diagnosis, from a patient treated with antithyroid drugs. CDR3 protein: CASSRQTGGHEQYF. The sequence in DNA is TGTGCCAGCAGTCGGCAGACAGGGGGCCACGAGCAGTACTTC.